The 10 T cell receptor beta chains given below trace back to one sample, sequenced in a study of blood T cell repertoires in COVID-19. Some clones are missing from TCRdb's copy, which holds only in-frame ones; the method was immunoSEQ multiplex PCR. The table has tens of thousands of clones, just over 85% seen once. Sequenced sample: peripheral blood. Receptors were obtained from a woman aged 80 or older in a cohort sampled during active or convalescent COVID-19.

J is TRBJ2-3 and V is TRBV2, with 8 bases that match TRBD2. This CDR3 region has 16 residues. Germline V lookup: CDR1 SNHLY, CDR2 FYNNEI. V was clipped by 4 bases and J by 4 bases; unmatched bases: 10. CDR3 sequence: CASSVSPGGPPDTQYF. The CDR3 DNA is TGTGCCAGCAGTGTGTCACCGGGAGGGCCGCCAGATACGCAGTATTTT.

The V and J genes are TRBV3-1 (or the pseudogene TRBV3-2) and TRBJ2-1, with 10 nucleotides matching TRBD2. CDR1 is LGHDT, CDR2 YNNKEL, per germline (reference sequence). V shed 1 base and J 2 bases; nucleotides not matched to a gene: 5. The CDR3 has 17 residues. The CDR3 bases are TGTGCCAGCAGCCAAGCGTTTGGACTAGCGGCCTACAATGAGCAGTTCTTC. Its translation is CASSQAFGLAAYNEQFF.

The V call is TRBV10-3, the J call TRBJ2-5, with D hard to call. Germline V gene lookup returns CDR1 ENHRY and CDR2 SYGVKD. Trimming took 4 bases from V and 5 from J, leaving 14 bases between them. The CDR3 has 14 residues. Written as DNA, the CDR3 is TGTGCCATCAGTGGAGACCCCTCCGGGGAGACCCAGTACTTC. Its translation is CAISGDPSGETQYF.

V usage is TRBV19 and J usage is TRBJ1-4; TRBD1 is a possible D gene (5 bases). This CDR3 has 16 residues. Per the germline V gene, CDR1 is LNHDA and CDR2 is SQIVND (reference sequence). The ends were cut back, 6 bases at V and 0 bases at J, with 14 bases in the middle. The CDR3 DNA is TGTGCCAGTAGAAATTTTCCGGGGGCAACTAATGAAAAACTGTTTTTT. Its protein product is CASRNFPGATNEKLFF.

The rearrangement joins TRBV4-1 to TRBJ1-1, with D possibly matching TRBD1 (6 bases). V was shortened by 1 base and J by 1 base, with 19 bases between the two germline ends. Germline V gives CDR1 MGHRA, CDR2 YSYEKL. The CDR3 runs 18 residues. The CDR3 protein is CASSQASAGASPNTEAFF. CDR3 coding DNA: TGCGCCAGCAGCCAAGCGAGCGCAGGGGCCTCTCCGAACACTGAAGCTTTCTTT.

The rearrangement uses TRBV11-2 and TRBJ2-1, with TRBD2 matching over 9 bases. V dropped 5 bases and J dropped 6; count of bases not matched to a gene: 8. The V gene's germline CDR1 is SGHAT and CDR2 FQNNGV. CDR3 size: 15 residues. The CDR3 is CASSVGLAAGNEQFF. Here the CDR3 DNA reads TGTGCCAGCAGCGTGGGACTAGCCGCCGGCAATGAGCAGTTCTTC.

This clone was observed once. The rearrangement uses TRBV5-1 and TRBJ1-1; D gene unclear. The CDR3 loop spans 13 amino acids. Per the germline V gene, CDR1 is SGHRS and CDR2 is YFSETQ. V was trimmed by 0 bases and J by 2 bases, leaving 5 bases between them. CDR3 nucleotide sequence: TGCGCCAGCAGCTTGGACTATAACACTGAAGCTTTCTTT. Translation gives CASSLDYNTEAFF. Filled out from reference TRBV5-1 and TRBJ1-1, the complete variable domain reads KAGVTQTPRYLIKTRGQQVTLSCSPISGHRSVSWYQQTPGQGLQFLFEYFSETQRNKGNFPGRFSGRQFSNSRSEMNVSTLELGDSALYLCASSLDYNTEAFFGQGTRLTVV.

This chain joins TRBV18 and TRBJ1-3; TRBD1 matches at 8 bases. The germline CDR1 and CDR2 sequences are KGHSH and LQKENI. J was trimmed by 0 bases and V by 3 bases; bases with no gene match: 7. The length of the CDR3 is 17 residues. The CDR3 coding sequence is TGTGCCAGCTCACCCCTTCTGGGACAGGTCTCTGGAAACACCATATATTTT. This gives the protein CASSPLLGQVSGNTIYF. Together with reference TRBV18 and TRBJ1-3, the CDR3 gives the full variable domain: NAGVMQNPRHLVRRRGQEARLRCSPMKGHSHVYWYRQLPEEGLKFMVYLQKENIIDESGMPKERFSAEFPKEGPSILRIQQVVRGDSAAYFCASSPLLGQVSGNTIYFGEGSWLTVV.

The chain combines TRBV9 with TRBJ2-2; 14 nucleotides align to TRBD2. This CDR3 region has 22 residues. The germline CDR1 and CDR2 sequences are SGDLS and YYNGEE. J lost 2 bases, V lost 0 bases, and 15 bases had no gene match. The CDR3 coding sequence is TGTGCCAGCAGCGTAGATCGGGGGGGACTAGCGGGAGCCAACACAAACACCGGGGAGCTGTTTTTT. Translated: CASSVDRGGLAGANTNTGELFF.

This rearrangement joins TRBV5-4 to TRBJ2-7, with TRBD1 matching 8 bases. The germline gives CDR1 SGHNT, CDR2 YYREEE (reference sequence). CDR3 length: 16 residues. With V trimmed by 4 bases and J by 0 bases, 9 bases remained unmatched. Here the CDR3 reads CASSRRQGPSSYEQYF. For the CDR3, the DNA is TGTGCCAGCAGCCGGCGACAGGGGCCGAGCTCCTACGAGCAGTACTTC.